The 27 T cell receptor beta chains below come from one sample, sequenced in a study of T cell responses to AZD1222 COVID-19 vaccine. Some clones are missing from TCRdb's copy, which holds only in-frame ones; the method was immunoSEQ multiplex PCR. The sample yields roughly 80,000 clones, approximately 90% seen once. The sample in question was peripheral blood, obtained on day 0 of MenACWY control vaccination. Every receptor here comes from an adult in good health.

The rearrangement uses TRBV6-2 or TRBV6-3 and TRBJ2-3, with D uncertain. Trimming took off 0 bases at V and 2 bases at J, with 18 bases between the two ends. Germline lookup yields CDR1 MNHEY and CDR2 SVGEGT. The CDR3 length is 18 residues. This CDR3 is CASSYSPGVPGFTDTQYF. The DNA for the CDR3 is TGTGCCAGCAGTTACTCTCCCGGCGTCCCCGGGTTCACAGATACGCAGTATTTT.

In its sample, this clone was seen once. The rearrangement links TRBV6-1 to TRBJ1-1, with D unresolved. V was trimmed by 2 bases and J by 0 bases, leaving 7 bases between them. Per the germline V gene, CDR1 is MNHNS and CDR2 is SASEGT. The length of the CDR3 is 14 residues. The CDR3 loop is CASSERWLNTEAFF. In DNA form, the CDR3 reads TGTGCCAGCAGTGAACGCTGGCTGAACACTGAAGCTTTCTTT.

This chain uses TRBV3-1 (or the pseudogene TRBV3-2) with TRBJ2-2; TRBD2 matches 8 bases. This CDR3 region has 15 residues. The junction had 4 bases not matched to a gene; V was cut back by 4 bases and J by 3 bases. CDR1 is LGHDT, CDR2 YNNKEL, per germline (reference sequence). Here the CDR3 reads CASSPGSGDTGELFF. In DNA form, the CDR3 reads TGTGCCAGCAGCCCTGGTAGCGGGGACACCGGGGAGCTGTTTTTT.

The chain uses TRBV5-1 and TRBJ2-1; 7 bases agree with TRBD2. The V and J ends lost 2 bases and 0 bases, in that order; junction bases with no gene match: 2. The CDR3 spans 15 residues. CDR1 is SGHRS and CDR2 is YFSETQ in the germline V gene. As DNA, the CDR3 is TGCGCCAGCAGCTTAGGCGGGAGCTCCTACAATGAGCAGTTCTTC. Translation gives CASSLGGSSYNEQFF.

The DNA for the CDR3 is TGTGCCAGCAGCTCGGGACAGAACACCGGGGAGCTGTTTTTT. This codes for CASSSGQNTGELFF. The chain carries TRBV7-2 and TRBJ2-2; maybe TRBD1 (6 bases). The CDR3 runs to 14 residues. Between the trimmed V and J ends, which lost 4 bases and 1 base, there was a span of 7 bases. From germline, CDR1 is SGHTA and CDR2 FQGNSA. The full variable domain, its missing parts supplied by reference TRBV7-2 and TRBJ2-2, is GAGVSQSPSNKVTEKGKDVELRCDPISGHTALYWYRQSLGQGLEFLIYFQGNSAPDKSGLPSDRFSAERTGGSVSTLTIQRTQQEDSAVYLCASSSGQNTGELFFGEGSRLTVL.

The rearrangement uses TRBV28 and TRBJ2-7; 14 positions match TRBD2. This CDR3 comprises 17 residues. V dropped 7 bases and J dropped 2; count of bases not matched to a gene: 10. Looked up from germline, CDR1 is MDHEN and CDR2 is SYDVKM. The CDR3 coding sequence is TGTGCCAGCAACCGGAGACCGGGACTAGCGGGAGCCTACGAGCAGTACTTC. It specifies CASNRRPGLAGAYEQYF.

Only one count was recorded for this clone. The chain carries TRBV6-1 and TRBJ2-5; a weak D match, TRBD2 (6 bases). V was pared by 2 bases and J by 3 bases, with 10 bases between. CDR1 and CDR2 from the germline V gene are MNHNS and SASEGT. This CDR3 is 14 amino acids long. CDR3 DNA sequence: TGTGCCAGCAGTGAAAGCGGGCTGGAAGAGACCCAGTACTTC. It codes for CASSESGLEETQYF.

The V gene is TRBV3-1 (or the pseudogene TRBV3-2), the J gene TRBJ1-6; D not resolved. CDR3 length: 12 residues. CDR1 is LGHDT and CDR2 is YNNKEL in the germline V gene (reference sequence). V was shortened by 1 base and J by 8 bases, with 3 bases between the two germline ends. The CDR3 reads CASSQGDSPLHF. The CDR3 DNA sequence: TGTGCCAGCAGCCAAGGGGATTCACCCCTCCACTTT.

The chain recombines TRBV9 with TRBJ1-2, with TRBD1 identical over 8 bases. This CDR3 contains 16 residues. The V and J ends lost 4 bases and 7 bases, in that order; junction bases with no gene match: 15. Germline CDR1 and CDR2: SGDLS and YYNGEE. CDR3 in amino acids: CASSLESNRGGPGYTF. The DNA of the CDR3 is TGTGCCAGCAGCCTAGAATCCAACAGGGGGGGTCCTGGCTACACCTTC.

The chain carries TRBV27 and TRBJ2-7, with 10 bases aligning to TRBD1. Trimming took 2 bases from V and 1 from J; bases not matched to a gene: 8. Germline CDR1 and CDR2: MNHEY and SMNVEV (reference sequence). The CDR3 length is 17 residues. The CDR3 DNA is TGTGCCAGCAGTTTAACTCCGGGACAGGGGCAATCCTACGAGCAGTACTTC. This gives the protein CASSLTPGQGQSYEQYF.

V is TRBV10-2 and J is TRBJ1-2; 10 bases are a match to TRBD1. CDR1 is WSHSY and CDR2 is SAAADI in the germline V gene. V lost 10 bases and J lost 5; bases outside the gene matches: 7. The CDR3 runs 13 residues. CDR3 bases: TGCGCCACCTGGGACAGGGGCAATTATGGCTACACCTTC. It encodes CATWDRGNYGYTF.

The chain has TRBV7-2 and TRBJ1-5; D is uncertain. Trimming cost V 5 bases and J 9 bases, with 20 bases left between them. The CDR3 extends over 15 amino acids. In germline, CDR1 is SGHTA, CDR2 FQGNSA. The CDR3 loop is CASSTMTGEGWPQHF. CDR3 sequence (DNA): TGTGCCAGCAGCACCATGACCGGGGAAGGGTGGCCCCAGCATTTT.

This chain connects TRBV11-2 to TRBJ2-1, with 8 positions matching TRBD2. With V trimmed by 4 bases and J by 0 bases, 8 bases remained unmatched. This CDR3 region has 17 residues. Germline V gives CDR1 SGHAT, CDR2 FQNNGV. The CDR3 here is CASSSRGGLASYNEQFF. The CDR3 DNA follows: TGTGCCAGCAGCTCCCGGGGGGGGCTAGCCTCCTACAATGAGCAGTTCTTC. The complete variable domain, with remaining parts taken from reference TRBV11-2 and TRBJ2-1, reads EAGVAQSPRYKIIEKRQSVAFWCNPISGHATLYWYQQILGQGPKLLIQFQNNGVVDDSQLPKDRFSAERLKGVDSTLKIQPAKLEDSAVYLCASSSRGGLASYNEQFFGPGTRLTVL.

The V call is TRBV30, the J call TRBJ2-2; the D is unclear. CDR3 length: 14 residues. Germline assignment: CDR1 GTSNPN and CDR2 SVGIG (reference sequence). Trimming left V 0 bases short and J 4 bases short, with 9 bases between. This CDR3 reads CAWSVEAPTGELFF. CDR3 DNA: TGTGCCTGGAGTGTAGAGGCTCCCACCGGGGAGCTGTTTTTT.

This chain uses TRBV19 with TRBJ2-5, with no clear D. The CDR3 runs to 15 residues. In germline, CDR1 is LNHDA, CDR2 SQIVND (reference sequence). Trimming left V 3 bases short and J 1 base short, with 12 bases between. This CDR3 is CASSISRSVQETQYF. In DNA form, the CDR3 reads TGTGCCAGTAGTATTTCCCGAAGCGTCCAAGAGACCCAGTACTTC.

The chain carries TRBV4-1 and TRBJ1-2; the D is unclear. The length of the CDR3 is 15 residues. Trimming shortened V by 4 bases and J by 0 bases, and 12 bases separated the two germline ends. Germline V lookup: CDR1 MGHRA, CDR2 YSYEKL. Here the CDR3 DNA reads TGCGCCAGCAGCCCCACGGCAGAGGCTAACTATGGCTACACCTTC. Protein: CASSPTAEANYGYTF.

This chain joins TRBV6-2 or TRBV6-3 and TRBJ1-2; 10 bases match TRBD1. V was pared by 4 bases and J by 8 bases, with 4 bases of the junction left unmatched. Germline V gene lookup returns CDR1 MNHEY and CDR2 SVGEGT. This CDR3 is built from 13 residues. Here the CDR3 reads CASSSGQGIGYTF. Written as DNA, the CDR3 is TGTGCCAGCAGTTCGGGACAGGGGATCGGCTACACCTTC.

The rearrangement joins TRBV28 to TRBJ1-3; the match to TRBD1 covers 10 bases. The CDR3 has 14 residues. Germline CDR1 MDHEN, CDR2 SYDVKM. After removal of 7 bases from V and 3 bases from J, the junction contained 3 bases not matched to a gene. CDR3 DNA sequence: TGTGCCAGCACGGGACAGGGGAATGGAAACACCATATATTTT. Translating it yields CASTGQGNGNTIYF.

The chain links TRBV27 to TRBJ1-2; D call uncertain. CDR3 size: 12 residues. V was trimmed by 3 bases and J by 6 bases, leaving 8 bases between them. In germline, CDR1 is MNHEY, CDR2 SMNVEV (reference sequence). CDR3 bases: TGTGCCAGCAGTTTGAACGGGGATGGCTACACCTTC. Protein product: CASSLNGDGYTF.

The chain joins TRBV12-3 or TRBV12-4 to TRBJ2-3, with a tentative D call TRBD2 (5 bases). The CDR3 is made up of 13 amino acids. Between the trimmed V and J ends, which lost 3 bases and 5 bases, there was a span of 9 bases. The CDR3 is CASSFAAGDTQYF. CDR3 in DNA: TGTGCCAGCAGTTTTGCGGCGGGAGATACGCAGTATTTT.

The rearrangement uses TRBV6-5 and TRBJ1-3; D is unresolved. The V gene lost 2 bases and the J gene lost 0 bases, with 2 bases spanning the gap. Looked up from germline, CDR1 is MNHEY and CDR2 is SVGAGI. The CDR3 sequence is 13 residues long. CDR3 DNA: TGTGCCAGCAGTTACGGCTCTGGAAACACCATATATTTT. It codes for CASSYGSGNTIYF.

The CDR3 spells CASSLETADSPLHF. In DNA form, the CDR3 reads TGTGCCAGCAGCTTAGAAACAGCTGATTCACCCCTCCACTTT. V and J are TRBV7-9 and TRBJ1-6; D unresolved. The germline CDR1 and CDR2 sequences are SEHNR and FQNEAQ (reference sequence). V shed 1 base and J shed 8 bases, with 9 bases lying between them. This CDR3 contains 14 residues.

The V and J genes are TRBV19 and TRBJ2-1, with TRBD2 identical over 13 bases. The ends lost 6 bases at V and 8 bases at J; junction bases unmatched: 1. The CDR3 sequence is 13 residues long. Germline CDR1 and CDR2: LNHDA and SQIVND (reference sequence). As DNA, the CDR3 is TGTGCCAGTAGACTAGCGGGAGGGGATGAGCAGTTCTTC. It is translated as CASRLAGGDEQFF.

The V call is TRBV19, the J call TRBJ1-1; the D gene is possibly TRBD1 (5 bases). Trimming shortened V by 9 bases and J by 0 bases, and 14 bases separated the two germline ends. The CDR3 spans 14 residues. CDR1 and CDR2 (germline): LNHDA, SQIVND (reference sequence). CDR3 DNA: TGTGCCAGCCAAAACCGGGGACTGAACACTGAAGCTTTCTTT. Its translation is CASQNRGLNTEAFF.

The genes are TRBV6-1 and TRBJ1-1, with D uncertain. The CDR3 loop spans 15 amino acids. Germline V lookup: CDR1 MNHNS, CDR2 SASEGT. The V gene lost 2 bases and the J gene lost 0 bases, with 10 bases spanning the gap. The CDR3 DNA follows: TGTGCCAGCAGTGAACAGGTGACTATGAACACTGAAGCTTTCTTT. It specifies CASSEQVTMNTEAFF.

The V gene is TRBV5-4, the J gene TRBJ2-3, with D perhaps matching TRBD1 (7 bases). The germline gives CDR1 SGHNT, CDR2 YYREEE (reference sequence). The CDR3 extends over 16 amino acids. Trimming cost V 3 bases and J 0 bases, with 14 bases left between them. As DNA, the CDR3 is TGTGCCAGCAGCTCCGGCGGGACAGTGAGCACAGATACGCAGTATTTT. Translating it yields CASSSGGTVSTDTQYF.

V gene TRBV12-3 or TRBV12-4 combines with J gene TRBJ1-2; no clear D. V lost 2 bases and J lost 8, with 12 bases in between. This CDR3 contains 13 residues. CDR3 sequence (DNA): TGTGCCAGCAGTTTACAGGCCCTCTGGGGCTACACCTTC. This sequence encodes CASSLQALWGYTF.